This T cell receptor (beta chain) was sequenced during a study of vaccination and CD4 T cells after COVID-19. About the study: Post-vaccine sampling followed dose two by a median 72 days (range 14 to 241). In the control cultures, a CEFX pool, an HIV-1 Nef pool, or no peptide was supplied.

The CDR3 covers 11 residues. Deletions cut 2 bases from V and 4 bases from J, with 2 bases between. Germline CDR1 reads ENHRY; CDR2 reads SYGVKD. In its sample, this clonotype is medium-sized (0.01 to 0.1%). The antigen is unknown. At the Johns Hopkins FTIC core, DNA taken from cultured CD4+ T cells was sequenced by way of the Oncomine TCR Beta short-read assay. TCRdb passed the PCR reads through MiXCR, listing each CDR3 protein once. The repertoire has over 850 distinct CDR3 sequences, roughly 17% of them found once; the top ten carry around half. The treatment: approximately nine-day PBMC culture with coronavirus spike peptide pools or control peptides (ViraFEST assay). CD4+ T lymphocytes from the unexposed donor were collected before the COVID-19 pandemic (2011-2018).

V usage is TRBV10-3 and J usage is TRBJ1-2; D is ambiguous. The TCR was taken from a human donor in good health. The source material was CD4+ T cells from blood, cultured in vitro. CDR3 amino acids: CAISESYGYTF. The CDR3, as DNA: TGTGCCATCAGTGAGAGCTATGGCTACACCTTC.